This T cell receptor beta chain was found in a study of shared clonotypes between healthy human individuals. Background on the study: Each donor had three CD4 naive, three CD4 memory, two CD8 naive and one CD8 memory plate. Overall study results and limits: Shared clonotypes: approximately 4.5% naive CD4, 3.5% to 4% naive CD8, 2% to 2.5% memory CD4, around 0.4% memory CD8. Clonotypes shared by all four donors outscored non-shared clonotypes in generation probability.

Of note for this clone: What it binds is unknown.

Each subset's genomic DNA was shared equally among a number of immunoSEQ plates. Here immunoSEQ multiplex PCR was the method, and the copy in TCRdb shows in-frame clones only, minus some. The sample carries more than 2 million clones, about 95% recorded once. Naive CD8 cells lacked CD45RO and underwent positive selection for CCR7, leaving out terminally differentiated effector memory CD45RA+ cells. Germline V gene sequence: CDR1 MNHEY, CDR2 SMNVEV (reference sequence). Between the trimmed V and J ends, which lost 5 bases and 3 bases, there was a span of 14 bases. The CDR3 loop spans 14 amino acids. Sequencing was performed on naive CD8+ T cells sorted from blood. This sequence joins TRBV27 and TRBJ2-7, with D maybe TRBD1 (5 bases). The TCR originated in a man aged 18-30 years in good health. The DNA for the CDR3 is TGTGCCAGCAGTCCCCCGGACACCTTCTACGAGCAGTACTTC. It is translated as CASSPPDTFYEQYF.